Below are 21 T cell receptor beta chains sequenced from a single sample in a study of T cells after yellow fever vaccination. TCRdb used MiXCR to reprocess the 5' RACE reads, holding one entry per CDR3 protein. The sample has roughly 520,000 distinct CDR3 sequences, 21% seen once. The sequencing used PBMCs, collected roughly 20 days after the first yellow fever vaccination. The receptors here all came from a man aged 18 to 30 who received the YFV17D yellow fever vaccine.

This clonotype has at least ten counts. The genes are TRBV4-1 and TRBJ1-2; 8 bases are a match to TRBD1. The CDR3 covers 20 residues. Germline V gene data show CDR1 as MGHRA and CDR2 as YSYEKL. V shed 3 bases, J shed 2 bases, and the junction held 20 bases outside the gene matches. In DNA, the CDR3 is TGCGCCAGCAGCCAGTTCGTCACCGGGACAGGAATTCATATCAACTATGGCTACACCTTC. Translation gives CASSQFVTGTGIHINYGYTF.

This clonotype occurred a few times. The chain recombines TRBV18 with TRBJ1-6; D is unclear. CDR3 size: 16 residues. Germline V gene lookup returns CDR1 KGHSH and CDR2 LQKENI. Trimming cost V 2 bases and J 7 bases, with 15 bases left between them. DNA of the CDR3: TGTGCCAGCTCACCAGTTTTTAGGGTTCGGAATTCACCCCTCCACTTT. Its translation is CASSPVFRVRNSPLHF.

This clonotype was picked up a small number of times. The V and J genes are TRBV6-5 and TRBJ1-5, with D unresolved. Germline assignment: CDR1 MNHEY and CDR2 SVGAGI. Trimming stripped 0 bases from V and 4 bases from J, with 10 bases between. The CDR3 extends over 15 amino acids. This CDR3 reads CASSYSRQTNQPQHF. DNA for the CDR3: TGTGCCAGCAGTTACTCGAGGCAGACTAATCAGCCCCAGCATTTT.

V usage is TRBV11-2 and J usage is TRBJ1-1; D gene uncertain. The ends were cut back, 1 base at V and 7 bases at J, with 10 bases in the middle. This CDR3 contains 13 residues. Germline loops: CDR1 SGHAT, CDR2 FQNNGV. DNA of the CDR3: TGTGCCAGCAGCTTAGTGGACGGCCTTGAAGCTTTCTTT. Protein sequence: CASSLVDGLEAFF.

This clonotype was counted between two and nine times. The chain is built from TRBV28 and TRBJ2-7, with D hard to call. From germline, CDR1 is MDHEN and CDR2 SYDVKM. V lost 6 bases, J lost 3 bases, and 15 bases lay in between. The CDR3 loop spans 14 amino acids. CDR3 sequence reads: CASRPRGAFYEQYV. The CDR3 DNA is TGTGCCAGCAGGCCCCGAGGTGCGTTCTACGAGCAGTACGTC.

This chain joins TRBV20-1 and TRBJ2-5; 9 bases match TRBD2. Germline loops: CDR1 DFQATT, CDR2 SNEGSKA (reference sequence). Trimming took 0 bases from V and 5 from J; bases not matched to a gene: 10. The CDR3 contains 16 residues. This chain's CDR3 is CSARDWRRGGLETQYF. As DNA, the CDR3 is TGCAGTGCTAGAGATTGGAGGCGGGGGGGTCTGGAGACCCAGTACTTC.

This clonotype was seen a few times. The CDR3 nucleotides are TGTGCCACCAGCAGTTTACCGGCGGGGGGCCACGATACGCAGTATTTT. It encodes CATSSLPAGGHDTQYF. This chain links TRBV15 with TRBJ2-3; 8 bases are a match to TRBD2. CDR3 length: 16 residues. Looked up from germline, CDR1 is LNHNV and CDR2 is YYDKDF (reference sequence). J was trimmed by 6 bases and V by 3 bases; bases with no gene match: 11.

The gene calls are TRBV6-2 or TRBV6-3 and TRBJ2-7; D is undetermined. The CDR3 is 12 residues long. Germline V gives CDR1 MNHEY, CDR2 SVGEGT. Trimming pared 6 bases from V and 7 bases from J, leaving 13 bases between. The CDR3 DNA follows: TGTGCCAGCAGCCTGGGTCCTTGGGAGCAGTACTTC. Its protein product is CASSLGPWEQYF.

This clonotype occurred once. The rearrangement uses TRBV7-8 and TRBJ1-1; no definite D call. The CDR3 is 12 amino acids. Trimming took off 6 bases at V and 6 bases at J, with 11 bases between the two ends. The V gene's germline CDR1 is SGHVS and CDR2 FQNEAQ. The CDR3 DNA reads as TGTGCCAGCAGTAACAGAATCTCTGAAGCTTTCTTT. Its protein product is CASSNRISEAFF.

This clonotype was observed a handful of times. The chain uses TRBV21-1 and TRBJ1-5; the table's D call of TRBD1 was not tested on the DNA. TRBV21-1 is designated a pseudogene. The CDR3 contains 17 residues. CDR3: CASSKEYRGRENQPQHF. The DNA of the CDR3 is TGTGCCAGCAGCAAAGAATACAGGGGCCGGGAGAATCAGCCCCAGCATTTT.

This CDR3 is CASSAGQHEKLFF. The CDR3 DNA sequence: TGCGCCAGCTCCGCGGGCCAGCATGAAAAACTGTTTTTT. The chain employs TRBV4-3 and TRBJ1-4; D unresolved. Germline CDR1 is LGHNA and CDR2 is YSLEER. CDR3 size: 13 residues. Deletions cut 8 bases from V and 6 bases from J, with 13 bases between.

The chain is built from TRBV28 and TRBJ2-7; D ambiguous. The V and J ends lost 5 bases and 4 bases respectively, with 9 bases between them. Per the germline V gene, CDR1 is MDHEN and CDR2 is SYDVKM. There are 12 residues in the CDR3. The CDR3 spells CASSPTTYEQYV. In nucleotides, the CDR3 is TGTGCCAGCAGTCCCACTACGTACGAGCAGTACGTC.

This clonotype came up once. The chain employs TRBV19 and TRBJ1-2; D might be TRBD1 (5 bases). The CDR3 has 13 amino acids. Germline V gene data show CDR1 as LNHDA and CDR2 as SQIVND (reference sequence). The V and J ends lost 7 bases and 4 bases respectively, with 13 bases between them. In DNA, the CDR3 is TGTGCCAGTAAGAAGAGGGACGGCTATGGCTACACCTTC. Translated, it gives CASKKRDGYGYTF.

The chain couples TRBV5-1 to TRBJ1-6; a possible D gene is TRBD1 (6 bases). Looked up from germline, CDR1 is SGHRS and CDR2 is YFSETQ. The CDR3 sequence is 14 residues long. V lost 4 bases to trimming and J lost 12 bases, with 17 bases between them. The CDR3 here is CASSDAGVGGPLHF. The CDR3 DNA reads as TGCGCCAGCAGCGACGCGGGGGTAGGGGGACCCCTCCACTTT. The full variable domain, completed using reference TRBV5-1 and TRBJ1-6, is KAGVTQTPRYLIKTRGQQVTLSCSPISGHRSVSWYQQTPGQGLQFLFEYFSETQRNKGNFPGRFSGRQFSNSRSEMNVSTLELGDSALYLCASSDAGVGGPLHFGNGTRLTVT.

This clonotype was recorded a few times. The chain is built from TRBV20-1 and TRBJ2-3; tentative D call: TRBD2 (5 bases). The germline V and J ends were trimmed by 0 bases and 2 bases, with 18 bases remaining between them. CDR1 DFQATT and CDR2 SNEGSKA come from the germline V gene (reference sequence). The CDR3 sequence is 17 residues long. Here the CDR3 reads CSAREPRGQIATDTQYF. The CDR3 DNA sequence: TGCAGTGCTAGAGAGCCCCGAGGGCAGATCGCCACAGATACGCAGTATTTT.

The rearrangement joins TRBV5-4 to TRBJ2-3; D is undetermined. V was pared by 3 bases and J by 1 base, with 15 bases between. Germline V gives CDR1 SGHNT, CDR2 YYREEE (reference sequence). The CDR3 spans 16 residues. CDR3 sequence: CASSWGSTVGTDTQYF. DNA of the CDR3: TGTGCCAGCAGCTGGGGTAGCACGGTGGGCACAGATACGCAGTATTTT.

J is TRBJ2-1 and V is TRBV5-5, with D possibly matching TRBD1 (5 bases). V was pared by 4 bases and J by 7 bases, with 15 bases between. Germline CDR1 SGHKS, CDR2 YYEKEE (reference sequence). The CDR3 runs to 14 residues. Written as DNA, the CDR3 is TGTGCCAGCAGCGGCCGGATACAGGTTAATGAGCAGTTCTTC. Protein sequence: CASSGRIQVNEQFF.

The chain uses TRBV6-6 and TRBJ2-7, with no clear D. The V and J ends lost 5 bases and 9 bases respectively, with 17 bases between them. Germline V CDR1 and CDR2: MNHNY, SVGAGI (reference sequence). This CDR3 region has 13 residues. The CDR3 DNA reads TGTGCCAGCAGTACCGTTTTAGGCTTCCGGCAGTACTTC. Its translation is CASSTVLGFRQYF.

In its sample, this clonotype was seen a few times. The rearrangement uses TRBV29-1 and TRBJ2-1; 10 nucleotides align to TRBD1. The CDR3 runs 18 residues. In germline, CDR1 is SQVTM, CDR2 ANQGSEA. J gave up 4 bases and V 0 bases, and 12 bases lay outside the gene matches. DNA for the CDR3: TGCAGCGTTGAAGATCTCCCCGTGACAGGGGGCCTTTACAATGAGCAGTTCTTC. It specifies CSVEDLPVTGGLYNEQFF.

J is TRBJ2-7 and V is TRBV10-3, with D possibly matching TRBD1 (6 bases). The germline V gene has CDR1 ENHRY and CDR2 SYGVKD. This CDR3 has 14 residues. The germline V and J ends were trimmed by 3 bases and 0 bases, with 9 bases remaining between them. CDR3: CAISDVGASYEQYF. The CDR3 nucleotides read TGTGCCATCAGTGACGTGGGGGCCTCCTACGAGCAGTACTTC.

The V gene is TRBV19, the J gene TRBJ2-1; 9 bases match TRBD1. Germline V gene sequence: CDR1 LNHDA, CDR2 SQIVND (reference sequence). The trim removed 3 bases at V and 8 bases at J, leaving 8 bases unmatched. The length of the CDR3 is 15 residues. The CDR3 coding sequence is TGTGCCAGTAGTATTGGGACAGGGAGTTTCTATGAGCAGTTCTTC. This encodes CASSIGTGSFYEQFF.